This T cell receptor (beta chain) was sequenced during a study of regulatory T cells in long-lasting Graves disease. Study-level results: The study found lower TCR diversity in persistent Graves' patients than in newly diagnosed ones.

Time point meaning: newly diagnosed GD, antithyroid drugs for less than 3 months. From RNA extracted from PBMCs, the TCR library was made. Recruitment took place at an endocrinology department in Xi'an, China. This clonotype was counted ten times or more. No antigen is known for it. The authors built TCR beta libraries using iRepertoire HTBI primers and Arm-PCR of CDR3 regions. TCRdb ran MiXCR on the multiplex PCR reads and lists one entry per CDR3 protein. This table holds under 700,000 distinct CDR3 sequences, 15% to 20% found once. Separately, the same data were catalogued under a study of T cells in Graves' hyperthyroidism and ophthalmopathy. As reported in that work: Primed by the HTBI set, a first-round RT-PCR was run on the TCR CDR3. Most thyroid-expanded clonotypes above 0.001 were also found in blood.

The sample was peripheral blood mononuclear cells (PBMCs), taken at new diagnosis, from a patient treated with antithyroid drugs. The TCR was taken from a middle-aged woman with Graves disease.

CDR3 sequence (DNA): TGTGCCAGCAGTTCCCCGACTAGCGGGGGAACAGAGACCCAGTACTTC. Translating gives CASSSPTSGGTETQYF. This chain uses TRBV6-2 or TRBV6-3 with TRBJ2-5; 12 nucleotides agree with TRBD2. CDR3 size: 16 residues. V lost 4 bases to trimming and J lost 4 bases; unmatched junction nucleotides: 7. Germline V lookup: CDR1 MNHEY, CDR2 SVGEGT.